This TCR beta chain was captured in a study of regulatory T cells in long-lasting Graves disease. Time point meaning: newly diagnosed GD, antithyroid drugs for less than 3 months. The TCR library was made from RNA extracted from PBMCs. The authors drew about 9 milliliters of peripheral blood into EDTA tubes. The CDR3 runs to 15 residues. Deletions cut 4 bases from V and 2 bases from J, with 13 bases between. The germline gives CDR1 SNHLY, CDR2 FYNNEI. General observations from the study: Patients with persistent disease showed a bias toward TRBV28, TRBJ1-2 and TRBJ2-5.

Arm-PCR of CDR3 regions and iRepertoire HTBI primers were used to build TCR beta libraries. TCRdb ran MiXCR on the multiplex PCR reads and lists one entry per CDR3 protein. Found here are over 450,000 distinct CDR3 sequences, more than 10% of them singletons; the top ten hold over 7%. This clonotype was seen many times. As yet, its antigen is unknown. These data also featured in a second study, about T cells in Graves' hyperthyroidism and ophthalmopathy.

The TCR comes from a woman aged 25-40 years with Graves disease. The gene calls are TRBV2 and TRBJ2-3; D perhaps matches TRBD1 (6 bases). The sample here was peripheral blood mononuclear cells (PBMCs), taken at new diagnosis, from a patient treated with antithyroid drugs. The CDR3 DNA follows: TGTGCCAGCAGTGCGGACAGAAGATTCACAGATACGCAGTATTTT. This translates into CASSADRRFTDTQYF.